A single TCR beta chain is shown here with its context. The antigen remains unidentified. Trimming shortened V by 2 bases and J by 5 bases, and 7 bases separated the two germline ends. The CDR3 totals 13 residues. The germline V gene encodes CDR1 MGHRA and CDR2 YSYEKL. The data were produced by immunoSEQ multiplex PCR, yet TCRdb's version contains in-frame clones alone and is incomplete. The sample lists approximately 20,000 clones; roughly 78% were seen once. This entry comes from a study of CD4+ T cells in melanoma. General study points: CD8+ T cell, macrophage and B cell function reportedly correlated with neoantigen-specific CD4+ T cells.

The chain combines TRBV4-1 with TRBJ2-1; tentatively, D is TRBD1 (6 bases). This receptor was taken from a human donor with melanoma. This CDR3 reads CASSQPGDNEQFF. In DNA form, the CDR3 reads TGCGCCAGCAGCCAACCAGGGGACAATGAGCAGTTCTTC.